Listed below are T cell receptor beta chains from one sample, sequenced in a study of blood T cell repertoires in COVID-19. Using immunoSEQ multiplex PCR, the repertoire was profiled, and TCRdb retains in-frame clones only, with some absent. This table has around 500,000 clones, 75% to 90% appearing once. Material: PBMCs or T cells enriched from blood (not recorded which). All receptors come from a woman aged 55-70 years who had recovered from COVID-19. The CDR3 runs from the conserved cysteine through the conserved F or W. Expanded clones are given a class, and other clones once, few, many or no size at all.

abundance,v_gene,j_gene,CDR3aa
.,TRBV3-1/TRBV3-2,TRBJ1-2,CASSGTGGRGYTF
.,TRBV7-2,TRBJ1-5,CASSLDYGGVGQPQHF
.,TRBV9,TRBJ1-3,CASSVADSSSGNTIYF
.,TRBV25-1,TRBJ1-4,CASSAPGGATNEKLFF
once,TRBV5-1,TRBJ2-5,CASSLTGGIQETQYF
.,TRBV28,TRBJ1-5,CASSGREPQHF
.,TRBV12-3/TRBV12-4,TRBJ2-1,CASSYSPINEQFF
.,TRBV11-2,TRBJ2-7,CASSWGQGLSYEQYF
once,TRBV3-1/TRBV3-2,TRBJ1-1,CASSQASWTDTEAFF
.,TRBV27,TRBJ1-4,CASSGTGWSNEKLFF
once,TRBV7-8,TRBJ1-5,CASSFGPQPQHF
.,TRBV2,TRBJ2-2,CASTAGDPTGELFF
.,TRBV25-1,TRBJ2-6,CASSEDRPGANVLTF
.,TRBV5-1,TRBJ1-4,CASSLGPTTNEKLFF
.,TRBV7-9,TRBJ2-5,CASSLGGRETQYF
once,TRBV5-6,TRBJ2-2,CASRTGVITGELFF
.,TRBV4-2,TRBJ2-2,CASSPSGRGRQSNTGELFF
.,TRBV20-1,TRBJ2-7,CSASAPAGGRYEQYF
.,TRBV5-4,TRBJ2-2,CASSFRGGTTGELFF
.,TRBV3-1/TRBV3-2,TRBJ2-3,CASSQDSSGGASGTQYF
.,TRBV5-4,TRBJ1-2,CASSGGGSDGYTF
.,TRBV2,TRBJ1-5,CASKPWARGPGNNQPQHF
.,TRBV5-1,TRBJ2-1,CASSHGTSGSSSYNEQFF
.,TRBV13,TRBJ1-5,CASSLGGQTNQPQHF
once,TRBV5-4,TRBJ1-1,CASSSPPQAGTAFF
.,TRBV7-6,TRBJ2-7,CASSAPASGGKNEQYF
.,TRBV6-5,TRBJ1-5,CASSYWRGQPQHF
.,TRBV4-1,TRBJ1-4,CASSQLPGHTNEKLFF
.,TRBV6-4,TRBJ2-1,CASSDWQGAWNEQFF
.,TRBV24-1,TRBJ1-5,CATSDGTGGWEPQHF
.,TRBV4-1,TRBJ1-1,CASSRQANTEAFF
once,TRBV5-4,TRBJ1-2,CASSLYRDYGYTF
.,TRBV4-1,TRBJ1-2,CASSTSTGGEGYTF
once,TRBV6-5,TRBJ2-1,CASSYSTGLQFF
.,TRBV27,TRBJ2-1,CASSPSGGNEQFF
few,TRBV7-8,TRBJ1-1,CASSPEASATEAFF
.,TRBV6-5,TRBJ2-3,CASQPRERTDTQYF
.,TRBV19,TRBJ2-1,CASSTGHVGSSYNEQFF
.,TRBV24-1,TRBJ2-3,CATSTQRGKGYTDTQYF
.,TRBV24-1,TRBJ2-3,CATSASGFTDTQYF
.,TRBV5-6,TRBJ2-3,CASSLDGGRWGTDTQYF
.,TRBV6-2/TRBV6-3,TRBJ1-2,CASSRQGADGYTF
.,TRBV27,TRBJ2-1,CASSFLGNYNEQFF
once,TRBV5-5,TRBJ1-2,CASRAEQGAYGYTF
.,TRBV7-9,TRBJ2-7,CASTRGERGSEQYF
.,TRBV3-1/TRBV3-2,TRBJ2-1,CASSQASGGEGKEQFF
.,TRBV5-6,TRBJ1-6,CASSRGRQGASPLHF
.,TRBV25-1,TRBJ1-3,CASSTGGFDTIYF
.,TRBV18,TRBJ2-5,CASSPVQLGLETQYF
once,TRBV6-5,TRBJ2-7,CASIVQDTSYEQYF
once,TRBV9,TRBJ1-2,CASSLRSWGYTF
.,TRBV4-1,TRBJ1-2,CASSHSGGRSGGYTF